The 5 T cell receptor beta chains presented below share a single source sample, sequenced in a study of shared clonotypes between healthy human individuals. Here immunoSEQ multiplex PCR was the method, and the copy in TCRdb shows in-frame clones only, minus some. The sample records roughly 2 million clones, 85% to 95% being singletons. As defined, naive CD8 cells were CD45RO-negative and positively selected for CCR7, with terminally differentiated effector memory CD45RA+ cells excluded. The sequenced sample was naive CD8+ T cells sorted from blood. The receptors originated from a man younger than 30 in good health.

The genes are TRBV5-4 and TRBJ2-5, with 8 bases identical to TRBD2. The CDR3 spans 17 residues. V trimming: 1 base; J trimming: 3 bases; junction bases outside the gene matches: 11. CDR1 and CDR2 from the germline V gene are SGHNT and YYREEE (reference sequence). CDR3 in amino acids: CASSLTSGRQIEETQYF. CDR3 nucleotide sequence: TGTGCCAGCAGCTTGACTAGCGGCCGCCAAATTGAAGAGACCCAGTACTTC.

This rearrangement joins TRBV19 to TRBJ2-7; 7 bases are a match to TRBD1. The CDR3 totals 16 residues. Germline CDR1 reads LNHDA; CDR2 reads SQIVND (reference sequence). V shed 3 bases, J shed 0 bases, and the junction held 8 bases outside the gene matches. CDR3 residues: CASSISGGDLSYEQYF. The CDR3 DNA is TGTGCCAGTAGTATTTCAGGGGGTGACCTCTCCTACGAGCAGTACTTC.

This chain links TRBV28 with TRBJ1-3, with D tentatively TRBD1 (6 bases). There are 15 residues in the CDR3. The germline V gene has CDR1 MDHEN and CDR2 SYDVKM. Trimming took off 7 bases at V and 0 bases at J, with 13 bases between the two ends. This CDR3 reads CASTHGGISGNTIYF. The CDR3 DNA sequence: TGTGCCAGCACCCATGGGGGCATCTCTGGAAACACCATATATTTT.

The sample holds one count of this clone. The rearrangement uses TRBV6-5 and TRBJ2-1; D call uncertain. V shed 2 bases and J shed 8 bases, with 13 bases lying between them. The CDR3 has 14 amino acids. From germline, CDR1 is MNHEY and CDR2 SVGAGI. CDR3 amino acids: CASSYQPSAYEQFF. The CDR3 region has the DNA TGTGCCAGCAGTTACCAACCTTCCGCCTATGAGCAGTTCTTC.

The V and J genes are TRBV7-9 and TRBJ2-7; D is uncertain. The CDR3 contains 14 residues. The V gene lost 4 bases and the J gene lost 3 bases, with 13 bases spanning the gap. The germline V gene encodes CDR1 SEHNR and CDR2 FQNEAQ (reference sequence). The CDR3 loop is CASSSPLGFYEQYF. The CDR3 DNA is TGTGCCAGCAGCTCTCCATTGGGATTCTACGAGCAGTACTTC.